The clone carrying this T cell receptor (beta chain) was seen a single time. The data were taken from a study of blood T cell repertoires in COVID-19. Background on the study: The samples span acute and convalescent COVID-19 from the United States, Italy and Spain. PBMCs, B-cell-depleted T cells, or T cells provided the cDNA or gDNA that made up the material.

Per the authors' pipeline: Reference gene primer amplification in the assay estimated nucleated cell counts. Here immunoSEQ multiplex PCR was the method, and the copy in TCRdb shows in-frame clones only, minus some. V and J calls and clone size are those listed in that table; D and trimming were worked out from the DNA. The sample has 100,000 to 150,000 clones; 84% are singletons. Input material: peripheral blood. The TCR comes from a woman over 75 with acute or convalescent COVID-19.

CDR3 nucleotide sequence: TGTGCCAGCAGCGTAGGTGGCGGTATGAACACTGAAGCTTTCTTT. This codes for CASSVGGGMNTEAFF. The chain is built from TRBV9 and TRBJ1-1, with D unclear. Germline lookup yields CDR1 SGDLS and CDR2 YYNGEE. V was shortened by 0 bases and J by 0 bases, with 9 bases between the two germline ends. The CDR3 sequence is 15 residues long. Combining the CDR3 with reference TRBV9 and TRBJ1-1 gives the whole variable domain DSGVTQTPKHLITATGQRVTLRCSPRSGDLSVYWYQQSLDQGLQFLIQYYNGEERAKGNILERFSAQQFPDLHSELNLSSLELGDSALYFCASSVGGGMNTEAFFGQGTRLTVV.